This T cell receptor beta chain originates from a study of shared clonotypes between healthy human individuals. The protocol was immunoSEQ multiplex PCR, while the TCRdb copy is restricted to in-frame clones and leaves out a portion. The sample lists some 200,000 clones; 85% to 95% were seen once. The CDR3 consists of 14 residues. Between the trimmed V and J ends, which lost 7 bases and 8 bases, there was a span of 15 bases. Germline lookup yields CDR1 MDHEN and CDR2 SYDVKM. This TCR derives from a woman aged 25 to 39 in good health. The V call is TRBV28, the J call TRBJ1-6; no clear D. Material: naive CD4+ T cells sorted from blood. Subset defined: CD45RA+ positively selected. Here the CDR3 DNA reads TGTGCCAGCAATACGGGAACAGAGGATTCACCCCTCCACTTT. This encodes CASNTGTEDSPLHF.